The 17 T cell receptor beta chains below all came from one sample that was sequenced in a study of beta chain features in type 1 diabetes. As every portion of the isolated RNA was reverse transcribed, the sequencing read expressed TCRB transcripts. Measured with immunoSEQ multiplex PCR; TCRdb has only the in-frame clones, and not every one. The sample lists 900,000 or so clones; roughly 15% were seen once. What was sequenced was naive CD4+ T cells from blood. The receptor source for this set is a woman aged 18-29 years in good health.

This clone has a handful of counts. J is TRBJ2-1 and V is TRBV18, with D uncertain. V lost 3 bases, J lost 8 bases, and 17 bases lay in between. The CDR3 spans 15 residues. Germline-derived CDR1 and CDR2 are KGHSH and LQKENI. The CDR3 sequence is CASSPFRASPHEQFF. In nucleotides, the CDR3 is TGTGCCAGCTCACCCTTTCGAGCTAGTCCCCATGAGCAGTTCTTC.

This clone has just a few counts. The CDR3, as DNA: TGCGCCAGCAGCCAAGATTCGGGCTGGAGCTCCTACAATGAGCAGTTCTTC. As protein: CASSQDSGWSSYNEQFF. The rearrangement joins TRBV4-3 to TRBJ2-1; D gene unclear. V lost 0 bases and J lost 0, with 12 bases in between. CDR1 is LGHNA, CDR2 YSLEER, per germline. This CDR3 is built from 17 residues.

The sample holds a few counts of this clone. The chain combines TRBV7-9 with TRBJ2-1; no definite D call. The CDR3 is made up of 12 amino acids. Germline assignment: CDR1 SEHNR and CDR2 FQNEAQ (reference sequence). V was pared by 1 base and J by 3 bases, with 1 base between. CDR3 region: CASSLDYNEQFF. The CDR3 DNA reads TGTGCCAGCAGCTTAGACTACAATGAGCAGTTCTTC.

This chain joins TRBV6-5 and TRBJ2-3, with D perhaps assigned TRBD1 or TRBD2 (6 bases each). The CDR3 covers 14 residues. V dropped 7 bases and J dropped 3 bases, with 14 bases sitting between them. Germline lookup yields CDR1 MNHEY and CDR2 SVGAGI. Here the CDR3 reads CASKQTGRTDTQYF. The CDR3 DNA reads as TGTGCCAGCAAACAAACAGGGAGGACAGATACGCAGTATTTT.

This clone was detected only a few times. This chain uses TRBV18 with TRBJ2-3; D gene uncertain. Trimming removed 3 bases at V and 0 bases at J, with 10 bases between. Germline-derived CDR1 and CDR2 are KGHSH and LQKENI. This CDR3 comprises 15 residues. CDR3: CASSPTFASTDTQYF. The CDR3 DNA sequence: TGTGCCAGCTCACCGACTTTTGCTAGCACAGATACGCAGTATTTT.

The chain links TRBV9 to TRBJ2-3; TRBD2 might be the D (6 bases). Germline assignment: CDR1 SGDLS and CDR2 YYNGEE. This CDR3 has 15 amino acids. Trimming left V 2 bases short and J 8 bases short, with 18 bases between. The CDR3 reads CASSVWGAKAGTQYF. CDR3 nucleotide sequence: TGTGCCAGCAGCGTTTGGGGAGCCAAAGCGGGTACGCAGTATTTT.

V gene TRBV4-2 combines with J gene TRBJ2-1; 8 bases map to TRBD2. CDR1 is LGHNA and CDR2 is YNFKEQ in the germline V gene. Losses at the gene ends were 0 bases for V and 10 bases for J; bases not matched to a gene: 14. CDR3 length equals 17 residues. The CDR3 is CASSQDLSPGLGGEQFF. The CDR3 coding sequence is TGTGCCAGCAGCCAAGACCTATCACCGGGACTAGGGGGGGAGCAGTTCTTC.

This clone turned up a few times. The chain has TRBV28 and TRBJ2-5; 10 nucleotides agree with TRBD2. V was pared by 5 bases and J by 2 bases, with 8 bases of the junction left unmatched. The germline V gene has CDR1 MDHEN and CDR2 SYDVKM. The CDR3 covers 16 residues. The CDR3 DNA reads as TGTGCCAGCAGTCGTACTAGCGGGATGGGGCAAGAGACCCAGTACTTC. Amino acid sequence: CASSRTSGMGQETQYF.

This clone was seen only a few times. The V and J genes are TRBV5-1 and TRBJ2-5; D unresolved. Germline CDR1 SGHRS, CDR2 YFSETQ. V lost 3 bases, J lost 2 bases, and 17 bases lay in between. The CDR3 runs 16 residues. CDR3 sequence (DNA): TGCGCCAGCAGCTCACCGAGTTTGGGCCCTCAAGAGACCCAGTACTTC. Protein: CASSSPSLGPQETQYF.

The chain combines TRBV6-5 with TRBJ1-2; 7 nucleotides align to TRBD1. There are 15 residues in the CDR3. Germline V gene data show CDR1 as MNHEY and CDR2 as SVGAGI. J was trimmed by 4 bases and V by 2 bases; bases with no gene match: 7. CDR3 coding DNA: TGTGCCAGCAGTTACCAGGGGGGGACAGCCTATGGCTACACCTTC. It yields the protein CASSYQGGTAYGYTF.

The V gene is TRBV5-1, the J gene TRBJ1-3, with unresolved D. Deletions cut 4 bases from V and 2 bases from J, with 10 bases between. This CDR3 is 14 amino acids long. Germline values: CDR1 SGHRS, CDR2 YFSETQ. CDR3 region: CASSAQEPGNTIYF. The CDR3, as DNA: TGCGCCAGCAGCGCCCAGGAGCCTGGAAACACCATATATTTT.

The chain recombines TRBV5-1 with TRBJ2-3; D may correspond to TRBD1 or TRBD2 (5 bases each). The CDR3 is made up of 16 amino acids. CDR1 is SGHRS and CDR2 is YFSETQ in the germline V gene. Trimming left V 2 bases short and J 2 bases short, with 15 bases between. The CDR3 sequence: CASSFYRDQTTDTQYF. DNA for the CDR3: TGCGCCAGCAGCTTTTATAGGGACCAAACCACAGATACGCAGTATTTT.

To note about this clone: The same CDR3 arises from other DNA sequences in this sample as well. The genes are TRBV18 and TRBJ2-7, with 13 nucleotides matching TRBD2. The V segment lost 3 bases and the J segment 2 bases; nucleotides outside the gene matches: 1. Germline loops: CDR1 KGHSH, CDR2 LQKENI. CDR3 length equals 15 residues. The CDR3 region has the DNA TGTGCCAGCTCACCTGGGACTAGCGGGACCTACGAGCAGTACTTC. Its translation is CASSPGTSGTYEQYF.

The J gene is TRBJ2-1, the V gene TRBV11-3; 10 bases align to TRBD2. CDR3 length: 15 residues. The germline V gene has CDR1 SGHNT and CDR2 YENEEA. The V and J ends lost 5 bases and 3 bases, in that order; junction bases with no gene match: 4. The CDR3 loop reads CASSPSSGSYNEQFF. The CDR3 nucleotides are TGTGCCAGCAGCCCATCTAGCGGGAGCTACAATGAGCAGTTCTTC. Using reference TRBV11-3 and TRBJ2-1 for the parts outside the CDR3, the full variable domain is EAGVVQSPRYKIIEKKQPVAFWCNPISGHNTLYWYLQNLGQGPELLIRYENEEAVDDSQLPKDRFSAERLKGVDSTLKIQPAELGDSAVYLCASSPSSGSYNEQFFGPGTRLTVL.

This chain joins TRBV28 and TRBJ1-1; D possibly corresponds to TRBD1 (5 bases). The CDR3 has 17 amino acids. V lost 6 bases and J lost 1, with 21 bases in between. The V gene's germline CDR1 is MDHEN and CDR2 SYDVKM. This chain's CDR3 is CASSRRGLRTSNTEAFF. CDR3 coding DNA: TGTGCCAGCAGCAGGAGGGGCCTCAGAACCTCGAACACTGAAGCTTTCTTT.

This clone was found a few times. The rearrangement links TRBV2 to TRBJ2-3; TRBD2 matches 7 bases. V was pared by 4 bases and J by 4 bases, with 5 bases of the junction left unmatched. CDR1 SNHLY and CDR2 FYNNEI come from the germline V gene. This CDR3 has 14 amino acids. The CDR3 sequence is CASSGTRGPDTQYF. The CDR3 nucleotides are TGTGCCAGCAGTGGGACTAGAGGGCCAGATACGCAGTATTTT. Full variable domain (outside the CDR3, taken from reference TRBV2 and TRBJ2-3): EPEVTQTPSHQVTQMGQEVILRCVPISNHLYFYWYRQILGQKVEFLVSFYNNEISEKSEIFDDQFSVERPDGSNFTLKIRSTKLEDSAMYFCASSGTRGPDTQYFGPGTRLTVL.

The table lists this clone with a few counts. The chain employs TRBV28 and TRBJ1-4; D might be TRBD1 (5 bases). Trimming removed 9 bases from V and 8 bases from J, with 10 bases in between. CDR1 and CDR2 from the germline V gene are MDHEN and SYDVKM. CDR3 size: 11 residues. The CDR3 DNA follows: TGTGCCAGTGGGGGTCGGGAAAAACTGTTTTTT. Protein: CASGGREKLFF.